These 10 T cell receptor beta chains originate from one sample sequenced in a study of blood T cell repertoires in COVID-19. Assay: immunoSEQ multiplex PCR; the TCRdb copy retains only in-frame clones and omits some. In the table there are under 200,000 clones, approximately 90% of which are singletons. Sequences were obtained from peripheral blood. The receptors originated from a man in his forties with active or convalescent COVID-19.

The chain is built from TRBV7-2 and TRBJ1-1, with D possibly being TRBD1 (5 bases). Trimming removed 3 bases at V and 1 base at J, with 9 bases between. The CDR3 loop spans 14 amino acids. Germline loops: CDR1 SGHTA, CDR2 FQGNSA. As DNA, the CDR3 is TGTGCCAGCAGCTTTGTCCAGGGGAACACTGAAGCTTTCTTT. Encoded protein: CASSFVQGNTEAFF.

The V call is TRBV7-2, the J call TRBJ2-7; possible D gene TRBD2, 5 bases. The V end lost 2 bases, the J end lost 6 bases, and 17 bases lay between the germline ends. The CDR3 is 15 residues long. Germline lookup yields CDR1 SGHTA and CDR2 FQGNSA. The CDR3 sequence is CASSLLETRASEQYF. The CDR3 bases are TGTGCCAGCAGCTTATTAGAAACGAGGGCGAGCGAGCAGTACTTC.

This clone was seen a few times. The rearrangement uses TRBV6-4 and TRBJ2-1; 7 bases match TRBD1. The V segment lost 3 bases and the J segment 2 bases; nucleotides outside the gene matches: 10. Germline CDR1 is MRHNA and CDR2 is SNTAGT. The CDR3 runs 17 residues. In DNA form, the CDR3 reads TGTGCCAGCAGTGAATCGGCAGGGGGTACGGCCTACAATGAGCAGTTCTTC. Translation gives CASSESAGGTAYNEQFF.

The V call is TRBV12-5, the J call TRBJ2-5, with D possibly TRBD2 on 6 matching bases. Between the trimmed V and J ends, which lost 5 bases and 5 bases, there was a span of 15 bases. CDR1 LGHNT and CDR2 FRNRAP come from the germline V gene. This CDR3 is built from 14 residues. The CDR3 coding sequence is TGTGCTAGTGGTCTGAGGGACTTCAGGGAGACCCAGTACTTC. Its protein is CASGLRDFRETQYF.

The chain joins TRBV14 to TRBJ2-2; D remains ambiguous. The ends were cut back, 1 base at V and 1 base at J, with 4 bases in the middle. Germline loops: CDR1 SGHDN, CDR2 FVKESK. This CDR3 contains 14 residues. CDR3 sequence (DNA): TGTGCCAGCAGCCAAGCTCGGAACACCGGGGAGCTGTTTTTT. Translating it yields CASSQARNTGELFF.

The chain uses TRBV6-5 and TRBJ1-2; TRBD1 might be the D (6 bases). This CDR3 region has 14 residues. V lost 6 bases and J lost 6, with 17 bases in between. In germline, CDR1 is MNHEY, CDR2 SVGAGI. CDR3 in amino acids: CASRRSGGQDGYTF. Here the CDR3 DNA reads TGTGCCAGCAGAAGATCGGGGGGGCAGGATGGCTACACCTTC.

The CDR3 coding sequence is TGTGCCAGCAGCCCGGCGAGACAGGGAACCAACGAGCAGTACTTC. This gives the protein CASSPARQGTNEQYF. The chain links TRBV11-3 to TRBJ2-7; 7 bases are shared with TRBD1. Looked up from germline, CDR1 is SGHNT and CDR2 is YENEEA. The V segment lost 5 bases and the J segment 5 bases; nucleotides outside the gene matches: 12. The CDR3 is 15 residues long. Full variable domain (remainder filled in from reference TRBV11-3 and TRBJ2-7): EAGVVQSPRYKIIEKKQPVAFWCNPISGHNTLYWYLQNLGQGPELLIRYENEEAVDDSQLPKDRFSAERLKGVDSTLKIQPAELGDSAVYLCASSPARQGTNEQYFGPGTRLTVT.

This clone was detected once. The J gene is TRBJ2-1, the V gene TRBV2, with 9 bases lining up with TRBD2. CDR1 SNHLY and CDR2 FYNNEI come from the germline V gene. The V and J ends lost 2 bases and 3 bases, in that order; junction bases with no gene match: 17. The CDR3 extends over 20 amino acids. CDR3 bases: TGTGCCAGCAGTGAAAGTGGGTTTGGTAGCGGGAGAATAGTCTACAATGAGCAGTTCTTC. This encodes CASSESGFGSGRIVYNEQFF.

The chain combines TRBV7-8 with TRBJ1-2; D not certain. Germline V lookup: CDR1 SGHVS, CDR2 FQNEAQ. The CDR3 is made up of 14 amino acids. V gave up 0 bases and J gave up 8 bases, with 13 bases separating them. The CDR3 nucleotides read TGTGCCAGCAGCTTAGCTGATCTCGCCCGGGGCTACACCTTC. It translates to CASSLADLARGYTF.

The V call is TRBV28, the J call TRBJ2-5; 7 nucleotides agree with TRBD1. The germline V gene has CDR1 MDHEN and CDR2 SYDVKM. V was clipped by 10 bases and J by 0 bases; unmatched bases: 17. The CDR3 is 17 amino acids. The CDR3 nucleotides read TGTGCCACCGAGGGCGGATACAGGGGCAGGTACCAAGAGACCCAGTACTTC. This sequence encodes CATEGGYRGRYQETQYF.